The rows below give T cell receptor beta chains drawn from one sample of a study of blood T cell repertoires in COVID-19. Generated by immunoSEQ multiplex PCR, the TCRdb table keeps only in-frame clones and is missing some. The sample lists about 160,000 clones, approximately 87% occurring once. The sample comprised PBMCs or T cells enriched from blood (not recorded which). Receptors originate from a woman between 45 and 60 years old who had recovered from COVID-19. The CDR3 runs from the conserved cysteine through the conserved F or W. The order of the fields is J gene, V gene, D gene, clone size, CDR3 protein, CDR3 DNA. D genes are given only for firm matches. Size values are once, few and many counts, or a class for expanded clones, and some rows have none.

TRBJ2-5 TRBV13 TRBD2 NA CASSLAAGGPETQYF TGTGCCAGCAGCTTAGCGGCGGGGGGGCCAGAGACCCAGTACTTC
TRBJ2-2 TRBV6-5 TRBD1 NA CASSGQGMGGELFF TGTGCCAGCAGCGGACAGGGGATGGGCGGGGAGCTGTTTTTT
TRBJ2-2 TRBV25-1 NA NA CASSGRSTGELFF TGTGCCAGCAGTGGCCGGTCGACCGGGGAGCTGTTTTTT
TRBJ2-2 TRBV11-3 TRBD1 NA CASSETGVRAGELFF TGTGCCAGCAGCGAAACAGGGGTTCGGGCCGGGGAGCTGTTTTTT
TRBJ2-5 TRBV7-2 TRBD2 NA CAIALTSGETQYF TGTGCCATTGCGCTGACTAGCGGGGAGACCCAGTACTTC
TRBJ2-7 TRBV4-2 TRBD1 NA CASSQEGTGAPSDF TGTGCCAGCAGCCAAGAGGGGACAGGGGCCCCAAGTGACTTC
TRBJ1-2 TRBV10-1 NA NA CASRGSGTRPNYGYTF TGCGCCAGCCGAGGATCGGGGACACGACCTAACTATGGCTACACCTTC
TRBJ1-2 TRBV6-2/TRBV6-3 NA NA CASSRTGGDGYTF TGTGCCAGCAGTCGGACTGGGGGCGATGGCTACACCTTC
TRBJ2-3 TRBV5-1 NA few CASSLGALSVDTQYF TGCGCCAGCAGCTTGGGCGCCCTTTCGGTAGATACGCAGTATTTT
TRBJ2-1 TRBV5-5 TRBD2 NA CASSLLAGGQNEQFF TGTGCCAGCAGCCTTCTAGCGGGGGGGCAGAATGAGCAGTTCTTC
TRBJ1-6 TRBV7-2 NA NA CASSTRQVASYNSPLHF TGTGCCAGCAGCACCCGACAGGTCGCGTCCTATAATTCACCCCTCCACTTT
TRBJ2-3 TRBV7-2 TRBD2 NA CASSLGPEGGSSDTQYF TGTGCCAGCAGCTTAGGCCCTGAGGGCGGGAGTTCGGATACGCAGTATTTT
TRBJ2-2 TRBV5-1 TRBD2 NA CASSLGLAGGDTGELFF TGCGCCAGCAGCTTGGGGCTAGCGGGGGGCGACACCGGGGAGCTGTTTTTT
TRBJ2-5 TRBV10-3 NA NA CAIGRGAQETQYF TGTGCCATCGGCAGGGGAGCTCAAGAGACCCAGTACTTC
TRBJ2-7 TRBV24-1 TRBD1 NA CATSRDSYEQYF TGTGCCACCAGCCGGGACAGCTACGAGCAGTACTTC
TRBJ2-1 TRBV7-3 NA NA CASSLNPSSYNEQFF TGTGCCAGCAGCTTAAACCCCAGCTCCTACAATGAGCAGTTCTTC
TRBJ1-1 TRBV11-1 NA NA CASSTHTRLTGYAFF TGTGCCAGCAGCACCCATACCAGGCTCACAGGGTACGCTTTCTTT
TRBJ2-7 TRBV29-1 TRBD1 once CSVTGGSSYEQYF TGCAGCGTGACAGGGGGTTCCTCCTACGAGCAGTACTTC
TRBJ1-1 TRBV28 NA NA CASSLSERTEAFF TGTGCCAGCAGTTTAAGCGAGCGGACTGAAGCTTTCTTT
TRBJ2-7 TRBV24-1 NA NA CATSEEGQRLAYEQYF TGTGCCACCAGTGAAGAAGGACAAAGACTTGCCTACGAGCAGTACTTC
TRBJ2-7 TRBV29-1 TRBD1 NA CSVVGDRGLYF TGCAGCGTTGTGGGGGACAGGGGCCTCTACTTC
TRBJ1-6 TRBV29-1 TRBD1 NA CSVDWTGDGSPLHF TGCAGCGTTGATTGGACAGGGGACGGATCACCCCTCCACTTT
TRBJ2-1 TRBV5-4 NA few CASSLGAGGVTSYNEQFF TGTGCCAGCAGCTTGGGGGCTGGCGGGGTAACCTCCTACAATGAGCAGTTCTTC
TRBJ1-1 TRBV6-2/TRBV6-3 NA NA CASSYSARVTEAFF TGTGCCAGCAGTTACTCGGCCAGGGTCACTGAAGCTTTCTTT
TRBJ2-3 TRBV19 NA NA CVIDGILGHPDTQYF TGTGTCATTGATGGTATACTTGGACATCCAGATACGCAGTATTTT
TRBJ1-5 TRBV6-1 NA NA CASSEQGTSNQPQHF TGTGCCAGCAGTGAACAGGGAACGAGCAATCAGCCCCAGCATTTT
TRBJ1-5 TRBV18 TRBD1 NA CASSPLGTVNSNQPQHF TGTGCCAGCTCACCCCTCGGGACAGTGAATAGCAATCAGCCCCAGCATTTT
TRBJ2-7 TRBV6-2/TRBV6-3 TRBD1 NA CASSRPDRGTDEQYF TGTGCCAGCAGCCGACCGGACAGGGGGACCGACGAGCAGTACTTC
TRBJ2-3 TRBV5-1 TRBD1 NA CASSGGQPGSTDTQYF TGCGCCAGCAGCGGGGGACAGCCGGGGAGCACAGATACGCAGTATTTT
TRBJ2-5 TRBV7-2 TRBD2 NA CASSLGTSGVQGTQYF TGTGCCAGCAGCTTAGGGACTAGCGGGGTCCAGGGGACCCAGTACTTC
TRBJ1-2 TRBV5-5 TRBD1 NA CASSSPRGGGQDLYGYTF TGTGCCAGCAGCTCTCCTCGGGGTGGGGGACAGGACCTCTATGGCTACACCTTC
TRBJ1-2 TRBV7-8 TRBD1 NA CASSGDRAYGYTF TGTGCCAGCAGCGGGGACAGGGCCTATGGCTACACCTTC
TRBJ1-4 TRBV19 NA NA CASSPPGLTVWEKLFF TGTGCCAGTAGTCCCCCTGGACTCACAGTTTGGGAAAAACTGTTTTTT
TRBJ1-5 TRBV19 TRBD1 NA CASSIDGTGPNQPQHF TGTGCCAGTAGTATAGACGGGACAGGACCAAATCAGCCCCAGCATTTT
TRBJ1-5 TRBV12-3/TRBV12-4 NA once CASSFSQGQPQHF TGTGCCAGCAGTTTTTCCCAGGGTCAGCCCCAGCATTTT
TRBJ2-5 TRBV7-2 TRBD2 NA CASTPGGLAGRETQYF TGTGCCAGCACCCCGGGCGGGCTAGCGGGGAGGGAGACCCAGTACTTC
TRBJ1-4 TRBV18 NA NA CASSPPGQGNEKLFF TGTGCCAGCTCACCACCGGGGCAGGGAAACGAAAAACTGTTTTTT
TRBJ1-4 TRBV7-9 TRBD1 NA CASSHSGQGSEKLFF TGTGCCAGCAGCCATAGTGGACAGGGTAGTGAAAAACTGTTTTTT
TRBJ2-3 TRBV27 NA NA CATLNLLALGDTQYF TGTGCCACCCTTAACCTTCTAGCGCTTGGGGATACGCAGTATTTT
TRBJ2-5 TRBV13 NA NA CASSHSAGPETQYF TGTGCCAGCAGCCACTCGGCGGGACCGGAGACCCAGTACTTC
TRBJ1-1 TRBV15 NA NA CATSRAGGNTEAFF TGTGCCACCAGCAGAGCAGGTGGGAACACTGAAGCTTTCTTT
TRBJ1-5 TRBV6-1 NA NA CASSDTHQGGRPQHF TGTGCCAGCAGTGATACACATCAAGGGGGAAGGCCCCAGCATTTT
TRBJ1-1 TRBV19 NA NA CASSLQGGTEAFF TGTGCCAGTAGTCTACAGGGTGGCACTGAAGCTTTCTTT
TRBJ2-5 TRBV12-3/TRBV12-4 NA once CASRFDSQETQYF TGTGCCAGCAGATTCGACAGCCAAGAGACCCAGTACTTC
TRBJ1-2 TRBV6-2/TRBV6-3 TRBD1 few CASSSTGGGYGYTF TGTGCCAGCAGTTCGACAGGGGGAGGCTATGGCTACACCTTC
TRBJ2-3 TRBV7-2 NA NA CASSLVHSDTQYF TGTGCCAGCAGCTTAGTACATTCAGATACGCAGTATTTT
TRBJ1-3 TRBV6-1 TRBD1 NA CASSADFRGQGGNTIYF TGTGCCAGCAGTGCCGACTTCAGGGGGCAAGGAGGAAACACCATATATTTT
TRBJ2-5 TRBV9 TRBD2 NA CASSVASGSPQETQYF TGTGCCAGCAGCGTAGCTAGCGGGAGTCCACAAGAGACCCAGTACTTC
TRBJ1-2 TRBV4-3 TRBD1 NA CASSQARGQGGYGYTF TGCGCCAGCAGCCAAGCGCGGGGACAGGGGGGCTATGGCTACACCTTC
TRBJ2-1 TRBV7-2 TRBD2 NA CASSSPRSGTSGYNEQFF TGTGCCAGCAGCTCACCTAGATCCGGGACTAGCGGTTACAATGAGCAGTTCTTC
TRBJ1-6 TRBV7-9 TRBD1 few CASSSPTGTVYSPLHF TGTGCCAGCAGCTCCCCGACAGGGACTGTTTATTCACCCCTCCACTTT